This TCR beta chain is drawn from a study of blood T cell repertoires in COVID-19. On the study more broadly: Samples came from the United States, Italy and Spain, spanning acute and convalescent COVID-19.

This CDR3 contains 17 residues. The ends were cut back, 4 bases at V and 3 bases at J, with 22 bases in the middle. Germline assignment: CDR1 SGHRS and CDR2 YFSETQ. In the original workflow: Researchers report that nucleated cell counts were estimated from reference gene primer amplification. The table came from immunoSEQ multiplex PCR; TCRdb's copy has only in-frame clones and leaves some out. V and J calls and clone size are as listed in that table; D and trimming were resolved from the DNA. The sample has 100,000 to 120,000 clones; under 90% are singletons. This receptor was identified in a man older than 75 with acute or convalescent COVID-19. Sequenced: peripheral blood. V gene TRBV5-1 combines with J gene TRBJ1-1; D unresolved. The CDR3 nucleotides read TGCGCCAGCAGCCCCACTCCACAGCAGATTGGGCACACTGAAGCTTTCTTT. Translating gives CASSPTPQQIGHTEAFF.